This T cell receptor beta chain emerged from a study of blood T cell repertoires in COVID-19. Study as a whole: Samples taken during acute and convalescent COVID-19 were collected in the United States, Italy and Spain.

Original processing methods: How many nucleated cells were present was estimated from reference gene primer amplification. Sequenced by immunoSEQ multiplex PCR; TCRdb stores in-frame clones only, minus some. The V and J calls and clone size were taken over from that table, and D and trimming were inferred from the DNA. The repertoire consists of a few hundred thousand clones, with 80% to 90% occurring once and the leading ten covering approximately 2%. This CDR3 region has 13 residues. Per germline, CDR1 MNHEY and CDR2 SVGAGI. The V end lost 9 bases, the J end lost 4 bases, and 12 bases lay between the germline ends.

The source material was PBMCs or T cells enriched from blood (not recorded which). V and J are TRBV6-5 and TRBJ1-4, with D possibly TRBD1 on 6 matching bases. The clonotype originates from a woman between 50 and 59 years old who had recovered from COVID-19. The CDR3 DNA reads TGTGCCAGACCACAGGGAATTAATGAAAAACTGTTTTTT. It codes for CARPQGINEKLFF.